This is a list of T cell receptor beta chains from one sample in a study of vaccination and CD4 T cells after COVID-19. No cognate antigen is known for these TCRs. From the PCR reads, TCRdb called clonotypes with MiXCR, one entry per CDR3 protein. Found here are under 30,000 distinct CDR3 sequences, approximately 64% of them singletons; the top ten hold about a fifth. Sequencing was performed on CD4+ T cells from blood, cultured in vitro, taken after SARS-CoV-2 vaccination. The receptors come from a human donor who received a COVID-19 vaccine. Each CDR3 is given with its conserved first and last residue. The order of the fields is clone size, D gene, V gene, J gene, CDR3 protein, CDR3 DNA. The D gene is left open where the match is weak. For some rows the clone size is stated as once, few or many, or as a class when expanded; others skip it.

>NA|TRBD1|TRBV19|TRBJ1-4
CASTRGRNEKLFF
TGTGCCAGTACGAGGGGGCGGAATGAAAAACTGTTTTTT
>NA|NA|TRBV14|TRBJ2-2
CASSRYGQTGELFF
TGTGCCAGCAGCCGATACGGACAAACCGGGGAGCTGTTTTTT
>NA|NA|TRBV9|TRBJ2-5
CASSVGGPQETQYF
TGTGCCAGCAGCGTCGGGGGCCCACAGGAGACCCAGTACTTC
>NA|TRBD1|TRBV5-1|TRBJ1-2
CASSAGTGTANYGYTF
TGCGCCAGCAGCGCTGGGACCGGGACAGCCAACTATGGCTACACCTTC
>NA|NA|TRBV5-1|TRBJ1-3
CASSLDVLSGNTIYF
TGCGCCAGCAGCTTGGACGTACTCTCTGGAAACACCATATATTTT
>NA|NA|TRBV6-5|TRBJ2-5
CASSYAAVETQYF
TGTGCCAGCAGTTACGCGGCAGTGGAGACCCAGTACTTC
>few|NA|TRBV7-7|TRBJ2-5
CASSPSGETQYF
TGTGCCAGCAGCCCCTCAGGCGAGACCCAGTACTTC
>NA|NA|TRBV19|TRBJ1-2
CASSIIGGRGYGYTF
TGTGCCAGTAGTATTATCGGGGGCAGGGGCTATGGCTACACCTTC
>NA|NA|TRBV27|TRBJ1-5
CASSPHGIDNQPQHF
TGTGCCAGCAGTCCCCACGGGATCGACAATCAGCCCCAGCATTTT
>NA|NA|TRBV7-2|TRBJ1-2
CASSLGGFSGGYTF
TGTGCCAGCAGCTTGGGAGGGTTCTCCGGGGGCTACACCTTC
>NA|NA|TRBV11-2|TRBJ1-5
CASSLAGRDQPQHF
TGTGCCAGCAGCTTAGCAGGGAGGGATCAGCCCCAGCATTTT
>NA|NA|TRBV24-1|TRBJ2-5
CATSDPLPRETQYF
TGTGCCACCAGTGATCCGCTACCTAGGGAGACCCAGTACTTC
>NA|NA|TRBV30|TRBJ2-3
CAWSRYTDTQYF
TGTGCCTGGAGTCGTTACACAGATACGCAGTATTTT
>NA|NA|TRBV7-6|TRBJ2-3
CASSLGGGGADTQYF
TGTGCCAGCAGCTTAGGAGGGGGGGGCGCAGATACGCAGTATTTT
>NA|TRBD2|TRBV6-1|TRBJ2-7
CASSDWTSGGQSSYEQYF
TGTGCCAGCAGTGACTGGACTAGCGGGGGCCAAAGCTCCTACGAGCAGTACTTC